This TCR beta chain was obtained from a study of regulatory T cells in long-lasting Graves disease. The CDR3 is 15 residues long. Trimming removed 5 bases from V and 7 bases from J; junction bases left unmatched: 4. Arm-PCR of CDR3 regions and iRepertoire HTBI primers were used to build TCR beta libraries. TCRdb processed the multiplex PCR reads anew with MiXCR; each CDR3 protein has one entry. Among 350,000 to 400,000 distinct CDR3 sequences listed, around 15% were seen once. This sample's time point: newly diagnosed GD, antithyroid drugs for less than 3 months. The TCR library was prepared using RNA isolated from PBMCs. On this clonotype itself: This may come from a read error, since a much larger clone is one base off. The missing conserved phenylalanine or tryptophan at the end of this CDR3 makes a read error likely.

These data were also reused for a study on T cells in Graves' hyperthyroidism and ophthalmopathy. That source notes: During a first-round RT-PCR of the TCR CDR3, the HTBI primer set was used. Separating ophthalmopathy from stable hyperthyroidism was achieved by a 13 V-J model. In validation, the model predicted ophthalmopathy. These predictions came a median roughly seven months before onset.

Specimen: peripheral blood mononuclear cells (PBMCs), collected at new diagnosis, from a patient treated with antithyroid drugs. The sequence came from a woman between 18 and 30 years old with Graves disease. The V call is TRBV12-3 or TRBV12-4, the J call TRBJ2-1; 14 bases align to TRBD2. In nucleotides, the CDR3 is TGTGCCAGCAGTCCGACTAGCGGGAGGGTAAATGAGCAGTTCCTC. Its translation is CASSPTSGRVNEQFL.